Below, 13 T cell receptor beta chains from the same sample are listed, as sequenced in a study of blood T cells in healthy people across ages. Then a second PCR, running about 6 to 12 cycles, was carried out with a sample-barcoded 5' primer and a J-beta primer mix. Via MiXCR, TCRdb re-called the 5' RACE reads, giving one row per CDR3 protein. The sample lists about 650,000 distinct CDR3 sequences, under 65% occurring once. Sequences were obtained from blood. The receptors were sampled from a woman older than 75 in good health.

Here the CDR3 DNA reads TGCAGCGTCCAAGACAGGCCTGACTCTGGGGCCAACGTCCTGACTTTC. Amino acids: CSVQDRPDSGANVLTF. This chain connects TRBV29-1 to TRBJ2-6, with TRBD1 as a possible D gene (6 bases). Germline assignment: CDR1 SQVTM and CDR2 ANQGSEA. V lost 6 bases, J lost 0 bases, and 15 bases lay in between. The CDR3 runs 16 residues. The variable domain in full, with the rest retrieved from reference TRBV29-1 and TRBJ2-6, is SAVISQKPSRDICQRGTSLTIQCQVDSQVTMMFWYRQQPGQSLTLIATANQGSEATYESGFVIDKFPISRPNLTFSTLTVSNMSPEDSSIYLCSVQDRPDSGANVLTFGAGSRLTVL.

This clonotype was counted only a few times. The chain employs TRBV7-9 and TRBJ1-5; TRBD1 matches 7 bases. V was clipped by 5 bases and J by 4 bases; unmatched bases: 5. This CDR3 contains 14 residues. Germline V gene sequence: CDR1 SEHNR, CDR2 FQNEAQ (reference sequence). This CDR3 reads CASSNSTGNQPQHF. The CDR3 DNA reads TGTGCCAGCAGCAACTCGACAGGGAATCAGCCCCAGCATTTT.

V is TRBV7-2 and J is TRBJ2-2; D not resolved. Germline V gene lookup returns CDR1 SGHTA and CDR2 FQGNSA. The CDR3 contains 12 residues. V dropped 1 base and J dropped 8 bases, with 5 bases sitting between them. CDR3 protein: CASSLVRGELFF. The CDR3 bases are TGTGCCAGCAGCTTAGTCCGAGGGGAGCTGTTTTTT.

The chain joins TRBV29-1 to TRBJ2-5; no clear D. Germline V gene lookup returns CDR1 SQVTM and CDR2 ANQGSEA. This CDR3 comprises 12 residues. In DNA, the CDR3 is TGCAACGTCGGAGCCCAGCAAGAGACCCAGTACTTC. It is translated as CNVGAQQETQYF.

This clonotype has only one observation. Sequence at one end of the junction differs from germline and may be a read error. J is TRBJ2-2 and V is TRBV5-1; 9 nucleotides align to TRBD1. Germline CDR1 SGHRS, CDR2 YFSETQ. The length of the CDR3 is 13 residues. The CDR3 DNA reads TGTGCCGGCAGGAGGACAGGGGTCGGGGAGCTGTTTTTT. The encoded protein is CAGRRTGVGELFF.

Notes on this clonotype: A clone one base away is much larger, so this may be a read error. This chain joins TRBV11-2 and TRBJ2-3, with 7 positions matching TRBD1. CDR1 and CDR2 (germline): SGHAT, FQNNGV. With 0 bases clipped from V and 4 bases from J, the junction kept 1 base outside the gene matches. This CDR3 is built from 14 residues. The CDR3 nucleotides are TGTGCCAGCAGCTTAGAGCAGGGGGCAGATACGCAGTATTTT. Translated: CASSLEQGADTQYF.

This clonotype came up many times. The V call is TRBV10-3, the J call TRBJ2-3; D is undetermined. The CDR3 consists of 11 residues. Trimming shortened V by 3 bases and J by 14 bases, and 12 bases separated the two germline ends. Germline CDR1 is ENHRY and CDR2 is SYGVKD. The CDR3 is CAISEGESLYF. In DNA form, the CDR3 reads TGTGCCATCAGTGAAGGCGAGTCGCTGTATTTT.

A word on this clonotype: This may be a read error, as it is one base from a much larger clone. J is TRBJ2-1 and V is TRBV4-1, with 13 bases lining up with TRBD2. In germline, CDR1 is MGHRA, CDR2 YSYEKL. The CDR3 runs to 16 residues. Here the CDR3 reads CASSQRTSGSSDERFF. For the CDR3, the DNA is TGCGCCAGCAGCCAACGGACTAGCGGGAGTTCGGATGAGCGGTTCTTC.

The genes are TRBV2 and TRBJ2-7; perhaps TRBD1 as D (7 bases). In germline, CDR1 is SNHLY, CDR2 FYNNEI. V dropped 6 bases and J dropped 7 bases, with 13 bases sitting between them. The CDR3 contains 12 residues. DNA of the CDR3: TGTGCCAGCAGCGGGGGACAGTTTGAGCAGTACTTC. This sequence encodes CASSGGQFEQYF.

CDR3 protein: CASSYKGRGAFF. The CDR3 bases are TGTGCCAGCAGTTACAAGGGACGGGGAGCTTTCTTT. This chain uses TRBV6-2 or TRBV6-3 with TRBJ1-1; D might be TRBD1 (5 bases). The CDR3 loop spans 12 amino acids. Germline CDR1 is MNHEY and CDR2 is SVGEGT. V was cut by 2 bases and J by 10 bases, with 11 bases left in between.

The chain has TRBV6-6 and TRBJ2-3; D remains ambiguous. Germline CDR1 is MNHNY and CDR2 is SVGAGI (reference sequence). The length of the CDR3 is 13 residues. With 8 bases removed from V and 1 base from J, the gap between germline ends came to 10 bases. The CDR3, as DNA: TGTGCCAGCGGGCAGGTCGGCACAGATACGCAGTATTTT. Translating gives CASGQVGTDTQYF.

To note about this clonotype: This clone may be a read error of a much larger clone one base away. The chain is built from TRBV3-1 and TRBJ1-4, with no clear D. There are 15 residues in the CDR3. Germline loops: CDR1 LGHDT, CDR2 YNNKEL (reference sequence). CDR3 region: CVSSHPTENNEKLFF. The CDR3 nucleotides read TGTGTCAGCAGCCACCCGACGGAGAATAATGAAAAACTGTTTTTT.

This CDR3 is CASSRGFWLCNEQFF. The CDR3 DNA follows: TGTGCCAGCAGCAGGGGTTTCTGGTTGTGCAATGAGCAGTTCTTC. This sequence joins TRBV21-1 and TRBJ2-1. TRBV21-1 is designated a pseudogene. The CDR3 has 15 amino acids.